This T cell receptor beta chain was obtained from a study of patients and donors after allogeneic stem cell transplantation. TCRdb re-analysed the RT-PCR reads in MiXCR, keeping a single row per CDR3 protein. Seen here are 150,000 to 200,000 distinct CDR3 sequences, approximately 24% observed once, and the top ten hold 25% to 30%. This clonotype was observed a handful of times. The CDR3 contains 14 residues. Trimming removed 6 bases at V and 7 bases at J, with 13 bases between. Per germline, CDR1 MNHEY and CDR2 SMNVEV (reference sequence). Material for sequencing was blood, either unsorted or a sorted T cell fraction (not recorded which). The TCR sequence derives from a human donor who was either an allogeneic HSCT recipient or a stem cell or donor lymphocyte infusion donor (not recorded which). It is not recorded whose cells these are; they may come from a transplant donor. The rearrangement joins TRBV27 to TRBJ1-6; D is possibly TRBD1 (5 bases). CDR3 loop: CASRGTGGNSPLHF. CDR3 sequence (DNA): TGTGCCAGCAGGGGGACGGGTGGAAATTCACCCCTCCACTTT.